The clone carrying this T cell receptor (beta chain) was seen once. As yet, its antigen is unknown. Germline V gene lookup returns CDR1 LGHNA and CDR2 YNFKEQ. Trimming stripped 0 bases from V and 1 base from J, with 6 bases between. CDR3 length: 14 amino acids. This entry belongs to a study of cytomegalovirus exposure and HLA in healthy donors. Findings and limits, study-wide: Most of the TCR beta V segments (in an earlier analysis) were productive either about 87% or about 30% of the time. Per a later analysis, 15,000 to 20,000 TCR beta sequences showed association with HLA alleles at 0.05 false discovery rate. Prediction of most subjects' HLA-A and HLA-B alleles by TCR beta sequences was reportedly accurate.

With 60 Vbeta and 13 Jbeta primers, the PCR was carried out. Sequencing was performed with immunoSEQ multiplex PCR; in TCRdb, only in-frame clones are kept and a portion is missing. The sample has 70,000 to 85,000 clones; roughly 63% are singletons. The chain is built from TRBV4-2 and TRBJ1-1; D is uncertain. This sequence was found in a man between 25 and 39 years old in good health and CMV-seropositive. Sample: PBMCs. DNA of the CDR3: TGTGCCAGCAGCCAAGACCGTCGGAACACTGAAGCTTTCTTT. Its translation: CASSQDRRNTEAFF.